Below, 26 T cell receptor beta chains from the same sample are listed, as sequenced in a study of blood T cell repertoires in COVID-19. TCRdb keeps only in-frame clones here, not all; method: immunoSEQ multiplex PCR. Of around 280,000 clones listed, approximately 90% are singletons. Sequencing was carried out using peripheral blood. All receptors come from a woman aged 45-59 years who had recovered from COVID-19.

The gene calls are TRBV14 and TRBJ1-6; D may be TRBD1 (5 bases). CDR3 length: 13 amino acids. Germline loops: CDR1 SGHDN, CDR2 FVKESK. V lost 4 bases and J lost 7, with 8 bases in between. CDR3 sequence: CASSRDLNSPLHF. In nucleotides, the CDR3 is TGTGCCAGCAGCCGGGACTTGAATTCACCCCTCCACTTT.

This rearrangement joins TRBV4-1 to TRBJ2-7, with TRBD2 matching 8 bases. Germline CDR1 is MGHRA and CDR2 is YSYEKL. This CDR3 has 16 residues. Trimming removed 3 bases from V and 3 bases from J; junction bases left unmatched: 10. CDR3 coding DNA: TGCGCCAGCAGCCACTATCTCGCGGGAGGCTTCTACGAGCAGTACTTC. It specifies CASSHYLAGGFYEQYF.

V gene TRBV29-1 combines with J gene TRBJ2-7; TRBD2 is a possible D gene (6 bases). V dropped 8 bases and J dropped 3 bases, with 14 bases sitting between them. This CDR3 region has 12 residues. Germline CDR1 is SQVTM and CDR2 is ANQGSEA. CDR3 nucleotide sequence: TGCAGCATCGGGGGACCTGACTACGAGCAGTACTTC. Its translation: CSIGGPDYEQYF.

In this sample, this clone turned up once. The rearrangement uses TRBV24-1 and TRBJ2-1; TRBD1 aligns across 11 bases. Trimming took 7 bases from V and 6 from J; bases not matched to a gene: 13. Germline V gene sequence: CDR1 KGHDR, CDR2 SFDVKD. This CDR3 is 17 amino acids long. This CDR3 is CATSGRTGGLLSNEQFF. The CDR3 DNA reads TGTGCCACCAGCGGAAGGACAGGGGGCCTTTTGAGCAATGAGCAGTTCTTC.

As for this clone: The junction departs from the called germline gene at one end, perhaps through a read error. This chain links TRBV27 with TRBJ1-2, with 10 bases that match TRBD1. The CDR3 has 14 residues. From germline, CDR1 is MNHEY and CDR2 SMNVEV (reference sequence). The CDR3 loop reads CASSRLDRGPLWAF. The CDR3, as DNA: TGTGCCAGCAGTCGCCTCGACAGGGGGCCCTTATGGGCCTTC.

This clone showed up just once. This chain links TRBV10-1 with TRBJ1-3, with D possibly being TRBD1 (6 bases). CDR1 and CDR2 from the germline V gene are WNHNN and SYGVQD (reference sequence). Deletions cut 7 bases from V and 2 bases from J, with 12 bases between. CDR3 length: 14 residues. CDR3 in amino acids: CASNLQGPGNTIYF. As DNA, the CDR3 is TGCGCCAGCAATTTACAGGGTCCTGGAAACACCATATATTTT.

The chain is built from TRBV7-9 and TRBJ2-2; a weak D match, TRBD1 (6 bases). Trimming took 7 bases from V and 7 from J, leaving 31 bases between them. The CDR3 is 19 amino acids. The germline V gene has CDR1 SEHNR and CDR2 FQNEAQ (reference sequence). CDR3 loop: CASMPGEQGVFRLGGELFF. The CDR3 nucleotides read TGTGCCAGCATGCCCGGTGAACAGGGCGTGTTTCGGCTCGGCGGGGAGCTGTTTTTT.

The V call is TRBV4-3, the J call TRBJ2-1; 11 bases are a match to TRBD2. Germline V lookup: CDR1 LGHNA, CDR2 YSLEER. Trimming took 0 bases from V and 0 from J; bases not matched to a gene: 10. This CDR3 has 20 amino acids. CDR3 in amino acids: CASSQDRLAGGPSSYNEQFF. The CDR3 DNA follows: TGCGCCAGCAGCCAAGACAGGCTAGCGGGGGGCCCGAGCTCCTACAATGAGCAGTTCTTC.

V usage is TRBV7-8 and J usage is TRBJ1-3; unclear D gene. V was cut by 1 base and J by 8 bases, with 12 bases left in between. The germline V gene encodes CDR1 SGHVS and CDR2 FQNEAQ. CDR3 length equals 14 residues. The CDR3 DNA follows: TGTGCCAGCAGCTTAGTACCGATCGGGGACACCATATATTTT. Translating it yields CASSLVPIGDTIYF.

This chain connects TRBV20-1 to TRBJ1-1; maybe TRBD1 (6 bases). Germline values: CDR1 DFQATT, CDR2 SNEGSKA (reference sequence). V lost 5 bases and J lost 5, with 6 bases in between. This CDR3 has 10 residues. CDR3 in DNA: TGCAGTGCTCAGGGGACTGAAGCTTTCTTT. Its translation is CSAQGTEAFF.

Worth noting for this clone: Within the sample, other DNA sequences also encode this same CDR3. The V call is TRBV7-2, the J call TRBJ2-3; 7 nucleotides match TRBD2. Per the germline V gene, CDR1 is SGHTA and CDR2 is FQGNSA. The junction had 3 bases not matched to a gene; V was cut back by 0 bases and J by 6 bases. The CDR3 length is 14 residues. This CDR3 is CASSLASGTDTQYF. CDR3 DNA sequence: TGTGCCAGCAGCTTAGCCAGCGGGACGGATACGCAGTATTTT.

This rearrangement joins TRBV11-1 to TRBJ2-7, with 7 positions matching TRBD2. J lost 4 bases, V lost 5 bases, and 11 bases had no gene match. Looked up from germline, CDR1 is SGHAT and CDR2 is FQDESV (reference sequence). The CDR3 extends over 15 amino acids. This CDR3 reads CASSDTGTKWYEQYF. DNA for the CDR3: TGTGCCAGCAGCGACACCGGGACTAAATGGTACGAGCAGTACTTC. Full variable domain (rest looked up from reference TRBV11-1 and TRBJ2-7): EAEVAQSPRYKITEKSQAVAFWCDPISGHATLYWYRQILGQGPELLVQFQDESVVDDSQLPKDRFSAERLKGVDSTLKIQPAELGDSAMYLCASSDTGTKWYEQYFGPGTRLTVT.

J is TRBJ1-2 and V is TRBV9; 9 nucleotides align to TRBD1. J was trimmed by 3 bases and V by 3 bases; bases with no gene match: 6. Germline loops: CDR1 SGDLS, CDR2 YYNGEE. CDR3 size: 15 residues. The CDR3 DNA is TGTGCCAGCAGCGCCGAGGGACAGGGCCACTATGGCTACACCTTC. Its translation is CASSAEGQGHYGYTF.

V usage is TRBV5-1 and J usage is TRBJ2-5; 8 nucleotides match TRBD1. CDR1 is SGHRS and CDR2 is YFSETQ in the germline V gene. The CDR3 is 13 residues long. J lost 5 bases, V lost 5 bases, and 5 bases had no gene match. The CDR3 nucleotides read TGCGCCAGCAGTCGGACAGGGAGGGAGACCCAGTACTTC. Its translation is CASSRTGRETQYF.

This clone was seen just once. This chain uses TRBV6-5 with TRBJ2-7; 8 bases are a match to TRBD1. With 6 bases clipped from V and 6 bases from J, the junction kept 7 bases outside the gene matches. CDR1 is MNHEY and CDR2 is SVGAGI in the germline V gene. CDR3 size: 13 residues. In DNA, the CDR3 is TGTGCCAGCAGGGGGACAGGTGGGGGCGAGCAGTACTTC. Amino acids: CASRGTGGGEQYF.

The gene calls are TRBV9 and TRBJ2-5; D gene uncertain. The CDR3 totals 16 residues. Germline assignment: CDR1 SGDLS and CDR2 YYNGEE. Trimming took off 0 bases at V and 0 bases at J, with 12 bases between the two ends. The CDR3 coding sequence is TGTGCCAGCAGCGTAGCCCCTGACACGTACCAAGAGACCCAGTACTTC. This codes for CASSVAPDTYQETQYF.

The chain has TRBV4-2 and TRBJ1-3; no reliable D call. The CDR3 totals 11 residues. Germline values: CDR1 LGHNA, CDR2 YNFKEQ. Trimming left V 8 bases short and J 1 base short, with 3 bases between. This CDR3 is CASLSGNTIYF. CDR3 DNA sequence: TGTGCCAGCTTATCTGGAAACACCATATATTTT.

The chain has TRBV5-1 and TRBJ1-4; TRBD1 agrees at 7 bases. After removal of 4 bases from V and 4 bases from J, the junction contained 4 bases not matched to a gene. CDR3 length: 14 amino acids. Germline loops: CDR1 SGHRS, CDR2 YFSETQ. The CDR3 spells CASSVGQFNEKLFF. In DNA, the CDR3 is TGCGCCAGCAGCGTGGGACAGTTTAATGAAAAACTGTTTTTT.

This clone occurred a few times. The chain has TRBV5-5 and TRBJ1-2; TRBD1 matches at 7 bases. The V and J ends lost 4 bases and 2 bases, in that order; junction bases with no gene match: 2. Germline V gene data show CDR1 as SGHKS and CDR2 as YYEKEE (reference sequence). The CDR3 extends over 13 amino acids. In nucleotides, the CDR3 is TGTGCCAGCAGCCCGGGACAGAACTATGGCTACACCTTC. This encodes CASSPGQNYGYTF. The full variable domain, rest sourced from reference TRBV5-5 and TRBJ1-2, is DAGVTQSPTHLIKTRGQQVTLRCSPISGHKSVSWYQQVLGQGPQFIFQYYEKEERGRGNFPDRFSARQFPNYSSELNVNALLLGDSALYLCASSPGQNYGYTFGSGTRLTVV.

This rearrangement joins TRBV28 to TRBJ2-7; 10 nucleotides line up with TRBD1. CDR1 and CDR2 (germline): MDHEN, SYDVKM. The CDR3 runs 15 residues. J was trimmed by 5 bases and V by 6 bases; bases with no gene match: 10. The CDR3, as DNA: TGTGCCAGCAGCGACCTCCGGGACAGGGGCCACGAGCAGTACTTC. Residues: CASSDLRDRGHEQYF.

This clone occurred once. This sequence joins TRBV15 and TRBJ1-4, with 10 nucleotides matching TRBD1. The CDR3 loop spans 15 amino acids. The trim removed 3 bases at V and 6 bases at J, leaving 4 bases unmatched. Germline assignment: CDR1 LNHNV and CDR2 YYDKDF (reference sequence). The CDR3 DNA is TGTGCCACCAGCAGCACCGGGACAGGGGATGAAAAACTGTTTTTT. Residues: CATSSTGTGDEKLFF.

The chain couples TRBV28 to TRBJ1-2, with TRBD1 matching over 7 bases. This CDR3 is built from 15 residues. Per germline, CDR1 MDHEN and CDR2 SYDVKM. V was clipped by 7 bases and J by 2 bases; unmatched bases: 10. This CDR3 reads CASIAPGQHNYGYTF. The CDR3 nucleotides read TGTGCCAGCATTGCCCCGGGACAGCACAACTATGGCTACACCTTC.

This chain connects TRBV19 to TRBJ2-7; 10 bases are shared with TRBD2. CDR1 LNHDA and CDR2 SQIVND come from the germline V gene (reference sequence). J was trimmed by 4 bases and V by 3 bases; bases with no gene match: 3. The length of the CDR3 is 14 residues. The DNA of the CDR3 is TGTGCCAGTAGTATGAGCGGGAGGGGATACGAGCAGTACTTC. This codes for CASSMSGRGYEQYF.

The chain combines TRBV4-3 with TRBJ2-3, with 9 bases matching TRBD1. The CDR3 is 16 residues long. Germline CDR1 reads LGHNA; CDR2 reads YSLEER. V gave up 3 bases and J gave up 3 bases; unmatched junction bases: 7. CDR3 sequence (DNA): TGCGCCAGCAGCCACAACAGGGGGCGATGGACAGATACGCAGTATTTT. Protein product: CASSHNRGRWTDTQYF.

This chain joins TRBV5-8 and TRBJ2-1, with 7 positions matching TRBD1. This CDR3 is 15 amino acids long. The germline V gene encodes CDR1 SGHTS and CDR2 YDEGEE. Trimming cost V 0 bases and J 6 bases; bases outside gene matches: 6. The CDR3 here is CASSLGQGDINEQFF. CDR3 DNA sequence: TGTGCCAGCAGCTTGGGACAGGGCGACATCAATGAGCAGTTCTTC.

CDR3 amino acids: CASSDRGYGYTF. In DNA form, the CDR3 reads TGTGCCAGCAGTGACAGGGGCTATGGCTACACCTTC. J is TRBJ1-2 and V is TRBV6-4, with a tentative D call TRBD1 (5 bases). The CDR3 is 12 residues long. V was shortened by 2 bases and J by 4 bases, with 5 bases between the two germline ends. Germline CDR1 MRHNA, CDR2 SNTAGT.